This T cell receptor beta chain appears in the sequencing data of a study of monozygotic twins with inflammatory bowel disease. Following a re-call of the 5' RACE reads, TCRdb has one entry per CDR3 protein and lacks DNA. This sample's clone table lists over 200,000 distinct CDR3 sequences. Germline loops: CDR1 SGHRS, CDR2 YFSETQ. The CDR3 covers 15 residues. The sequence derives from a human donor with ulcerative colitis or Crohn's disease, or a healthy co-twin of an affected twin (not recorded which). The chain employs TRBV5-1 and TRBJ1-1; TCRdb's D call, TRBD1, is unchecked because there is no DNA. Sequencing was done on a sample of blood. The CDR3: CASSLGDRDNTEAFF.